The 21 T cell receptor beta chains in this list originate from one sample, sequenced in a study of CD8+ T cells in alopecia areata. RNA was extracted and reverse transcribed into cDNA as the sequencing template. Produced via immunoSEQ multiplex PCR; TCRdb's table is partial and in-frame only. The sample shows some 110,000 clones, 35% to 45% of them seen only once. The sequencing input was CD4+ T cells sorted from blood. The receptors here all came from a human donor with alopecia areata.

This clone showed up just a few times. V usage is TRBV6-5 and J usage is TRBJ2-5, with 10 nucleotides matching TRBD1. Trimming took 7 bases from V and 2 from J; bases not matched to a gene: 4. CDR1 is MNHEY, CDR2 SVGAGI, per germline. There are 14 residues in the CDR3. The CDR3 here is CASTQDRGQETQYF. The CDR3 DNA sequence: TGTGCCAGCACCCAGGACAGGGGGCAAGAGACCCAGTACTTC.

The chain recombines TRBV29-1 with TRBJ1-1; no clear D. Trimming removed 2 bases at V and 1 base at J, with 5 bases between. In germline, CDR1 is SQVTM, CDR2 ANQGSEA. CDR3 length: 12 residues. The CDR3 DNA follows: TGCAGCGTTGAAAAGGGGAACACTGAAGCTTTCTTT. Protein product: CSVEKGNTEAFF.

This clone was detected a few times. The chain employs TRBV9 and TRBJ2-5; tentatively, D is TRBD1 or TRBD2 (5 bases each). Looked up from germline, CDR1 is SGDLS and CDR2 is YYNGEE. Trimming pared 2 bases from V and 5 bases from J, leaving 10 bases between. The CDR3 is made up of 13 amino acids. For the CDR3, the DNA is TGTGCCAGCAGCGTCCCCGAGGGGGAGACCCAGTACTTC. This sequence encodes CASSVPEGETQYF.

The chain has TRBV12-5 and TRBJ2-1; weak D call: TRBD2 (5 bases). This CDR3 comprises 13 residues. Trimming removed 6 bases at V and 9 bases at J, with 15 bases between. Germline V gene lookup returns CDR1 LGHNT and CDR2 FRNRAP. Written as DNA, the CDR3 is TGTGCTAGTGGACAGAGGGAGCTGGGTGAGCAGTTCTTC. This gives the protein CASGQRELGEQFF.

This clone has only a few counts. J is TRBJ1-1 and V is TRBV7-9, with 7 bases that match TRBD1. The germline CDR1 and CDR2 sequences are SEHNR and FQNEAQ (reference sequence). The CDR3 sequence is 14 residues long. V was pared by 6 bases and J by 4 bases, with 8 bases of the junction left unmatched. This CDR3 is CASSRDGQVTEAFF. In DNA form, the CDR3 reads TGTGCCAGCAGTCGTGATGGACAGGTCACTGAAGCTTTCTTT.

This clone was seen more than once but under ten times. The chain uses TRBV7-9 and TRBJ2-5; 7 bases are shared with TRBD1. CDR1 and CDR2 from the germline V gene are SEHNR and FQNEAQ (reference sequence). The CDR3 consists of 15 residues. The trim removed 5 bases at V and 5 bases at J, leaving 11 bases unmatched. This chain's CDR3 is CASSDLNRGWETQYF. The CDR3 bases are TGTGCCAGCAGCGACCTGAACAGGGGATGGGAGACCCAGTACTTC. Filled out from reference TRBV7-9 and TRBJ2-5, the complete variable domain reads DTGVSQNPRHKITKRGQNVTFRCDPISEHNRLYWYRQTLGQGPEFLTYFQNEAQLEKSRLLSDRFSAERPKGSFSTLEIQRTEQGDSAMYLCASSDLNRGWETQYFGPGTRLLVL.

The chain couples TRBV6-1 to TRBJ2-7; possibly TRBD1 for D (5 bases). CDR3 length: 15 amino acids. Germline V gene sequence: CDR1 MNHNS, CDR2 SASEGT. The V gene lost 4 bases and the J gene lost 0 bases, with 13 bases spanning the gap. The CDR3 DNA is TGTGCCAGCAGTGGGGGCAACGCCATCTCCTACGAGCAGTACTTC. This gives the protein CASSGGNAISYEQYF.

This clone was seen more than once but under ten times. The rearrangement joins TRBV29-1 to TRBJ1-5; no clear D. The germline V gene has CDR1 SQVTM and CDR2 ANQGSEA. The ends were cut back, 0 bases at V and 1 base at J, with 4 bases in the middle. There are 13 residues in the CDR3. CDR3 in amino acids: CSVEDSSNQPQHF. The CDR3 nucleotides are TGCAGCGTTGAAGACAGCAGCAATCAGCCCCAGCATTTT.

The J gene is TRBJ2-7, the V gene TRBV28; a weak D match, TRBD1 (5 bases). The germline V gene encodes CDR1 MDHEN and CDR2 SYDVKM. The germline V and J ends were trimmed by 6 bases and 11 bases, with 14 bases remaining between them. The CDR3 contains 11 residues. The chain's CDR3 is CASRTHRNKYF. The DNA for the CDR3 is TGTGCCAGCAGAACGCACAGGAACAAGTACTTC.

The chain is built from TRBV29-1 and TRBJ2-1; D is perhaps TRBD1 (6 bases). The CDR3 loop spans 12 amino acids. V was pared by 7 bases and J by 2 bases, with 9 bases between. CDR1 and CDR2 (germline): SQVTM, ANQGSEA. The CDR3 DNA sequence: TGCAGCGGACAGGTCACCTACAATGAGCAGTTCTTC. The encoded protein is CSGQVTYNEQFF.

This clone occurred a few times. The chain uses TRBV19 and TRBJ2-3; 7 bases line up with TRBD1. The CDR3 spans 13 residues. J was trimmed by 6 bases and V by 10 bases; bases with no gene match: 10. Germline CDR1 LNHDA, CDR2 SQIVND (reference sequence). DNA of the CDR3: TGTGCCACCTCGGGACAGCGAGGGGATACGCAGTATTTT. Protein: CATSGQRGDTQYF.

The chain joins TRBV5-4 to TRBJ2-5; 7 bases match TRBD1. With 0 bases clipped from V and 5 bases from J, the junction kept 7 bases outside the gene matches. CDR3 size: 15 residues. In germline, CDR1 is SGHNT, CDR2 YYREEE (reference sequence). The CDR3 DNA follows: TGTGCCAGCAGCTTGGGCAGGGGGTTTATGGAGACCCAGTACTTC. Protein: CASSLGRGFMETQYF.

The genes are TRBV7-8 and TRBJ1-5, with a tentative D call TRBD1 (6 bases). Germline V CDR1 and CDR2: SGHVS, FQNEAQ. V lost 8 bases and J lost 5, with 19 bases in between. The CDR3 extends over 15 amino acids. The CDR3 loop is CASLELGGGDQPQHF. Here the CDR3 DNA reads TGTGCCAGCTTAGAACTCGGGGGCGGGGATCAGCCCCAGCATTTT.

The V and J genes are TRBV27 and TRBJ2-7; D assignment may be TRBD1 or TRBD2 (5 bases each). Trimming removed 7 bases from V and 12 bases from J, with 13 bases in between. The germline gives CDR1 MNHEY, CDR2 SMNVEV (reference sequence). The CDR3 runs to 10 residues. The CDR3 region has the DNA TGTGCCAGCATGAGCAGGGACGCGTACTTC. Residues: CASMSRDAYF.

The chain combines TRBV5-6 with TRBJ1-2; TRBD1 might be the D (6 bases). CDR1 and CDR2 (germline): SGHDT, YYEEEE. This CDR3 is built from 12 residues. Trimming took 1 base from V and 7 from J, leaving 8 bases between them. Here the CDR3 DNA reads TGTGCCAGCAGCTTGACAGGGACTGGCTACACCTTC. Amino acids: CASSLTGTGYTF.

The chain carries TRBV7-2 and TRBJ2-7; no firm D call. This CDR3 has 14 amino acids. Trimming pared 3 bases from V and 6 bases from J, leaving 15 bases between. Germline CDR1 SGHTA, CDR2 FQGNSA. The CDR3 is CASSFSGSQVEQYF. The CDR3 coding sequence is TGTGCCAGCAGCTTTTCGGGCAGCCAGGTCGAGCAGTACTTC.

This clone was counted between two and nine times. V and J are TRBV9 and TRBJ2-1, with 8 bases matching TRBD1. The J segment lost 2 bases and the V segment lost 2 bases, leaving 6 bases of the junction unmatched. The CDR3 has 16 residues. In germline, CDR1 is SGDLS, CDR2 YYNGEE. The DNA for the CDR3 is TGTGCCAGCAGCGTCCAGGGGACAGGTACCTACAATGAGCAGTTCTTC. Its protein product is CASSVQGTGTYNEQFF.

This chain joins TRBV29-1 and TRBJ1-2; the D is unclear. Germline V gene data show CDR1 as SQVTM and CDR2 as ANQGSEA. V dropped 6 bases and J dropped 3 bases, with 11 bases sitting between them. The length of the CDR3 is 12 residues. In DNA form, the CDR3 reads TGCAGCGTAGTCGGAAGGGACTATGGCTACACCTTC. Protein product: CSVVGRDYGYTF.

V is TRBV29-1 and J is TRBJ2-5; 8 bases fit TRBD1. The assigned J gene may be wrong: the sequence end matches TRBJ2-7 better. From germline, CDR1 is SQVTM and CDR2 ANQGSEA. The CDR3 loop spans 13 amino acids. CDR3 DNA sequence: TGCAGCGTCCGGGACAGGAGCTCCTACGAGCAGTACTTC. Translation: CSVRDRSSYEQYF.

CDR3 nucleotides: TGTGCTAGTGGGGGACAGCTACTCACAGATACGCAGTATTTT. Protein: CASGGQLLTDTQYF. The V gene is TRBV12-5, the J gene TRBJ2-3; 7 positions match TRBD1. With 6 bases clipped from V and 2 bases from J, the junction kept 5 bases outside the gene matches. CDR1 is LGHNT, CDR2 FRNRAP, per germline. There are 14 residues in the CDR3. Variable domain in full (rest from reference TRBV12-5 and TRBJ2-3): DARVTQTPRHKVTEMGQEVTMRCQPILGHNTVFWYRQTMMQGLELLAYFRNRAPLDDSGMPKDRFSAEMPDATLATLKIQPSEPRDSAVYFCASGGQLLTDTQYFGPGTRLTVL.

The chain carries TRBV28 and TRBJ2-2, with TRBD1 matching 7 bases. This CDR3 is 14 amino acids long. From germline, CDR1 is MDHEN and CDR2 SYDVKM. The ends lost 5 bases at V and 3 bases at J; junction bases unmatched: 3. Written as DNA, the CDR3 is TGTGCCAGCAGTACGGGACAGCACACCGGGGAGCTGTTTTTT. It specifies CASSTGQHTGELFF.